Listed below are T cell receptor beta chains from one sample, sequenced in a study of blood T cells in healthy people across ages. MiXCR was run by TCRdb on the 5' RACE reads, yielding one entry per CDR3 protein. The sample lists 780,000 or so distinct CDR3 sequences; about 56% were seen once. Sample: blood. The receptors originated from a man between 40 and 49 years old in good health. Both conserved end residues are part of each CDR3. Each record gives: clone size, J gene, D gene, V gene, CDR3 protein, CDR3 DNA. The D gene is left open where the match is weak. Size values are once, few and many counts, or a class for expanded clones, and some rows have none.

abundance: .
j_gene: TRBJ1-1
d_gene: .
v_gene: TRBV29-1
CDR3aa: CSVARTVKNTEAFF
CDR3nt: TGCAGCGTAGCCCGGACAGTGAAGAACACTGAAGCTTTCTTT

abundance: few
j_gene: TRBJ2-5
d_gene: .
v_gene: TRBV7-2
CDR3aa: CASEYRVTGETQYF
CDR3nt: TGTGCCAGCGAATACCGGGTCACAGGGGAGACCCAGTACTTC

abundance: few
j_gene: TRBJ2-3
d_gene: .
v_gene: TRBV12-5
CDR3aa: CASGAEGGTQYF
CDR3nt: TGTGCTAGTGGGGCGGAAGGGGGTACGCAGTATTTT

abundance: .
j_gene: TRBJ1-4
d_gene: .
v_gene: TRBV27
CDR3aa: CASSLASPVGSNEKLFF
CDR3nt: TGTGCCAGCAGTTTGGCCTCGCCGGTGGGCTCTAATGAAAAACTGTTTTTT

abundance: few
j_gene: TRBJ2-5
d_gene: .
v_gene: TRBV7-9
CDR3aa: CASSLDLKGETQYF
CDR3nt: TGTGCCAGCAGCTTAGATCTAAAGGGAGAGACCCAGTACTTC

abundance: few
j_gene: TRBJ1-2
d_gene: .
v_gene: TRBV27
CDR3aa: CASSLLSGDGYYGYTF
CDR3nt: TGTGCCAGCAGTCTCCTCTCCGGGGACGGATACTATGGCTACACCTTC

abundance: .
j_gene: TRBJ1-2
d_gene: TRBD1
v_gene: TRBV9
CDR3aa: CASSPGGAGGFNYGYTF
CDR3nt: TGTGCCAGCAGCCCTGGTGGGGCAGGGGGATTTAACTATGGCTACACCTTC

abundance: few
j_gene: TRBJ2-7
d_gene: TRBD2
v_gene: TRBV20-1
CDR3aa: CSARLSFGGELPYYEQYF
CDR3nt: TGCAGTGCTAGACTCTCCTTCGGGGGGGAGCTACCCTACTACGAGCAGTACTTC

abundance: .
j_gene: TRBJ2-3
d_gene: .
v_gene: TRBV9
CDR3aa: CASSVQGGGGRGADTQYF
CDR3nt: TGTGCCAGCAGCGTACAGGGCGGAGGGGGTCGAGGAGCAGATACGCAGTATTTT

abundance: .
j_gene: TRBJ1-2
d_gene: TRBD1
v_gene: TRBV7-2
CDR3aa: CASNFRDSSNGCTF
CDR3nt: TGTGCCAGCAACTTCCGGGACAGCAGTAATGGCTGCACCTTC

abundance: few
j_gene: TRBJ2-7
d_gene: .
v_gene: TRBV7-2
CDR3aa: CASSSGHSSYEQYF
CDR3nt: TGTGCCAGCAGCTCAGGACATTCTAGCTACGAGCAGTACTTC

abundance: .
j_gene: TRBJ1-1
d_gene: TRBD1
v_gene: TRBV6-5
CDR3aa: CASSSPGTGGLKGAFF
CDR3nt: TGTGCCAGCAGTTCCCCTGGGACAGGGGGGCTCAAAGGAGCTTTCTTT

abundance: .
j_gene: TRBJ2-5
d_gene: .
v_gene: TRBV25-1
CDR3aa: CASSGQGVQEQYF
CDR3nt: TGTGCCAGCAGTGGGCAGGGTGTCCAAGAGCAGTACTTC

abundance: .
j_gene: TRBJ2-3
d_gene: .
v_gene: TRBV5-1
CDR3aa: CASRRTGSRTDTQYF
CDR3nt: TGCGCCAGCCGCCGAACAGGGTCTCGCACAGATACGCAGTATTTT

abundance: .
j_gene: TRBJ2-5
d_gene: .
v_gene: TRBV15
CDR3aa: CATSNWQGQETQYF
CDR3nt: TGTGCCACCAGCAACTGGCAGGGGCAAGAGACCCAGTACTTC

abundance: many
j_gene: TRBJ1-5
d_gene: TRBD1
v_gene: TRBV27
CDR3aa: CASSLDRGAQPQHF
CDR3nt: TGTGCCAGCAGTCTGGACAGGGGGGCTCAGCCCCAGCATTTT

abundance: once
j_gene: TRBJ1-2
d_gene: .
v_gene: TRBV3-1
CDR3aa: CASSQDRTSGYTF
CDR3nt: TGTGCCAGCAGCCAAGATAGGACAAGCGGCTACACCTTC

abundance: .
j_gene: TRBJ2-5
d_gene: .
v_gene: TRBV29-1
CDR3aa: CSVGGEQYF
CDR3nt: TGCAGCGTTGGCGGGGAGCAGTACTTC

abundance: .
j_gene: TRBJ2-7
d_gene: TRBD1
v_gene: TRBV2
CDR3aa: CASSESTGGSYEQYF
CDR3nt: TGTGCCAGCAGTGAATCGACAGGGGGGTCCTACGAGCAGTACTTC

abundance: few
j_gene: TRBJ2-5
d_gene: TRBD1
v_gene: TRBV28
CDR3aa: CASETGGRQYF
CDR3nt: TGTGCCAGCGAGACAGGGGGTCGGCAGTACTTC

abundance: .
j_gene: TRBJ2-5
d_gene: .
v_gene: TRBV11-2
CDR3aa: CASSGGFLETQYF
CDR3nt: TGTGCCAGCAGCGGGGGGTTCTTGGAGACCCAGTACTTC

abundance: .
j_gene: TRBJ2-3
d_gene: TRBD1
v_gene: TRBV10-3
CDR3aa: CAISKSGTGATDTQYF
CDR3nt: TGTGCCATCAGTAAGTCCGGGACAGGGGCCACAGATACGCAGTATTTT

abundance: .
j_gene: TRBJ2-5
d_gene: .
v_gene: TRBV5-1
CDR3aa: CASSIQGSSGETQYF
CDR3nt: TGCGCCAGCAGCATACAGGGTTCATCAGGAGAGACCCAGTACTTC

abundance: few
j_gene: TRBJ2-5
d_gene: .
v_gene: TRBV29-1
CDR3aa: CSVELKETQYF
CDR3nt: TGCAGCGTTGAATTAAAAGAGACCCAGTACTTC

abundance: few
j_gene: TRBJ1-4
d_gene: TRBD1
v_gene: TRBV6-5
CDR3aa: CASSYTTGGGEKLFF
CDR3nt: TGTGCCAGCAGTTACACGACAGGGGGAGGTGAAAAACTGTTTTTT

abundance: .
j_gene: TRBJ1-1
d_gene: .
v_gene: TRBV28
CDR3aa: CASKRGPPNTEAFF
CDR3nt: TGTGCCAGCAAGAGAGGACCTCCGAACACTGAAGCTTTCTTT

abundance: .
j_gene: TRBJ2-7
d_gene: TRBD1
v_gene: TRBV3-1
CDR3aa: CASSGRDRGLGFYEQYF
CDR3nt: TGTGCCAGCAGCGGCCGGGACAGGGGGCTTGGTTTCTACGAGCAGTACTTC

abundance: .
j_gene: TRBJ2-3
d_gene: .
v_gene: TRBV5-1
CDR3aa: CASSLWAGETDTQYF
CDR3nt: TGCGCCAGCAGCTTGTGGGCAGGAGAGACAGATACGCAGTATTTT